These 8 T cell receptor beta chains were sequenced from one sample in a study of cytomegalovirus exposure and HLA in healthy donors (dated by TCRdb to 2016 to 2017). The library came from the immunoSEQ multiplex PCR assay. TCRdb carries this immuneACCESS record with in-frame sequences only. Its versions omit some clonotypes, under half of them owing to an unresolved V gene in the studies checked, with the rest unexplained. This sample lists some 130,000 clones; 75% to 90% were detected once. Jointly, the top ten make up 0.95% to 1.5% of the sample. Material: PBMCs. Every receptor here comes from a woman between 18 and 29 years old in good health and CMV-seronegative.

This chain connects TRBV5-4 to TRBJ2-2, with 9 bases fitting TRBD1. The CDR3 loop spans 16 amino acids. Trimming at V came to 0 bases and at J to 5 bases, leaving 5 bases not matched to a gene. CDR1 is SGHNT and CDR2 is YYREEE in the germline V gene (reference sequence). CDR3 DNA: TGTGCCAGCAGCTTGGTTGGGGGACAGGGAACCGGGGAGCTGTTTTTT. Residues: CASSLVGGQGTGELFF. Full variable domain (rest looked up from reference TRBV5-4 and TRBJ2-2): ETGVTQSPTHLIKTRGQQVTLRCSSQSGHNTVSWYQQALGQGPQFIFQYYREEENGRGNFPPRFSGLQFPNYSSELNVNALELDDSALYLCASSLVGGQGTGELFFGEGSRLTVL.

This clone showed up just once. The CDR3 region is CASSPGDRVRNEQFF. The CDR3 region has the DNA TGCGCCAGCAGTCCTGGGGACAGGGTAAGGAATGAGCAGTTCTTC. The V and J genes are TRBV10-2 and TRBJ2-1; TRBD1 matches 9 bases. This CDR3 region has 15 residues. After removal of 5 bases from V and 7 bases from J, the junction contained 9 bases not matched to a gene. Germline V lookup: CDR1 WSHSY, CDR2 SAAADI.

This sequence joins TRBV21-1 and TRBJ1-6; the table's D gene call, TRBD1, was not cross checked with the DNA. TRBV21-1 is a recognized pseudogene. The CDR3 sequence is 16 residues long. The CDR3: CASSRPTGGDNSPLHF. The CDR3 DNA is TGTGCCAGCAGCCGCCCCACAGGGGGAGATAATTCACCCCTCCACTTT.

The table lists this clone with a count of one. CDR3 region: CASSPTSGEGNEQFF. DNA for the CDR3: TGTGCCAGCTCGCCTACTAGCGGGGAGGGAAATGAGCAGTTCTTC. The chain combines TRBV18 with TRBJ2-1; 10 nucleotides align to TRBD2. The germline V gene encodes CDR1 KGHSH and CDR2 LQKENI. This CDR3 region has 15 residues. V dropped 6 bases and J dropped 7; count of bases not matched to a gene: 9.

This clone was detected once. This chain connects TRBV5-1 to TRBJ2-2, with D possibly being TRBD1 (7 bases). The CDR3 extends over 16 amino acids. From germline, CDR1 is SGHRS and CDR2 YFSETQ. V lost 3 bases to trimming and J lost 3 bases, with 15 bases between them. This chain's CDR3 is CASSSRTGGDTGELFF. CDR3 DNA: TGCGCCAGCAGCTCCAGGACAGGCGGGGACACCGGGGAGCTGTTTTTT.

The chain carries TRBV6-7 and TRBJ1-2; D ambiguous. TRBV6-7 is identified as an open reading frame with a role that is uncertain. This CDR3 spans 13 amino acids. V dropped 5 bases and J dropped 2 bases, with 9 bases sitting between them. The CDR3 region has the DNA TGTGCCAGCAGTGAGGGCTTCAACTATGGCTACACCTTC. Translated: CASSEGFNYGYTF.

The chain is built from TRBV19 and TRBJ1-2, with D possibly matching TRBD1 (6 bases). V was pared by 0 bases and J by 6 bases, with 11 bases between. Germline V lookup: CDR1 LNHDA, CDR2 SQIVND (reference sequence). The CDR3 extends over 14 amino acids. The CDR3 nucleotides read TGTGCCAGTAGTATAGATCGTGGGGGCCATGGCTACACCTTC. This gives the protein CASSIDRGGHGYTF.

The chain carries TRBV19 and TRBJ2-7; TRBD1 agrees at 8 bases. V lost 0 bases, J lost 0 bases, and 1 base stayed unmatched. The CDR3 has 15 amino acids. The germline V gene encodes CDR1 LNHDA and CDR2 SQIVND (reference sequence). CDR3 protein: CASSIDGTGSYEQYF. The CDR3 bases are TGTGCCAGTAGTATAGATGGGACAGGCTCCTACGAGCAGTACTTC.